This TCR beta chain was documented in a study of human T cells and chemical hapten exposure. Study summary: There were per-sample TCR yield variations, arising mainly from small pooled library volume differences. Overall study findings and caveats: No change in TCRs above 1 in 1000 frequency was produced by DPC sensitization.

Trimming stripped 3 bases from V and 0 bases from J, with 11 bases between. The CDR3 spans 15 residues. The V gene's germline CDR1 is SGHRS and CDR2 YFSETQ. This clonotype was seen at least ten times. Its antigen is undetermined. A single record per CDR3 protein comes from TCRdb applying MiXCR to the RACE reads. The sample shows 340,000 or so distinct CDR3 sequences, 6% to 8.5% of them seen only once. Time point defined: patch test 1, 2 weeks after DPC sensitization. Treatment: therapeutic diphenylcyclopropenone sensitization with weekly scalp DPC. Blood draws came first, before each patch test. Patients had alopecia, were aged 18 to 70, and were not pregnant.

The chain links TRBV5-1 to TRBJ2-3; maybe TRBD2 (5 bases). The sequence derives from a woman younger than 35 with alopecia areata. Some clones in this sample may be carry-over from other donors' samples. Sequencing was performed on whole blood, taken in connection with sensitization to the hapten diphenylcyclopropenone (DPC). CDR3 nucleotide sequence: TGCGCCAGCAGCTGGAGGCCCCCTAGCACAGATACGCAGTATTTT. This encodes CASSWRPPSTDTQYF.